The clone carrying this T cell receptor (beta chain) was detected many times. The data belong to a study of neurological immune-mediated disorders. TCRdb reanalysed the 5' RACE reads using MiXCR and keeps one entry per CDR3 protein. The repertoire holds 110,000 or so distinct CDR3 sequences, with about 3.2% as singletons. Trimming took 1 base from V and 8 from J; bases not matched to a gene: 5. This CDR3 has 15 residues. Germline V CDR1 and CDR2: LGHNA, YSLEER. Sequencing was carried out using PBMCs. This chain connects TRBV4-3 to TRBJ2-1; 10 nucleotides align to TRBD2. The sequence was collected from a woman aged 25-40 years with multiple sclerosis. The CDR3: CASSQALAGLHEQFF. Here the CDR3 DNA reads TGCGCCAGCAGCCAAGCACTAGCGGGGTTGCATGAGCAGTTCTTC.